This TCR beta chain was obtained from a study of T cell changes during pregnancy in multiple sclerosis. V lost 7 bases and J lost 1; bases outside the gene matches: 6. Germline-derived CDR1 and CDR2 are SNHLY and FYNNEI. The CDR3 is 15 amino acids. The data were produced by immunoSEQ multiplex PCR, yet TCRdb's version contains in-frame clones alone and is incomplete. The table lists just under 95,000 clones, about 92% of them singletons, with about 2.7% in the top ten. The source was peripheral blood, collected in the first trimester of pregnancy. This clonotype originated in a female donor with multiple sclerosis, enrolled in a pregnancy study. The V call is TRBV2, the J call TRBJ1-3; 8 bases match TRBD1. Written as DNA, the CDR3 is TGTGCCAGCACCGGACAGGGAATATCTGGAAACACCATATATTTT. It encodes CASTGQGISGNTIYF.